The clone carrying this TCR beta chain appeared many times. The sample comes from a study of T cells in Graves' hyperthyroidism and ophthalmopathy. Trimming stripped 2 bases from V and 1 base from J, with 5 bases between. In germline, CDR1 is SGHAT, CDR2 FQNNGV. CDR3 length: 13 amino acids. TCR beta CDR3 region amplification was performed from RNA transcripts. The primer set for the first-round RT-PCR of the TCR CDR3 was HTBI. TCRdb re-called the multiplex PCR reads through MiXCR, storing one row per CDR3 protein. The sample holds about 350,000 distinct CDR3 sequences, approximately 14% seen once. Sample: blood. The clonotype originates from a woman aged 25 to 39 with Graves' hyperthyroidism. The genes are TRBV11-2 and TRBJ2-5; D ambiguous. This CDR3 reads CASSLYTQETQYF. The CDR3, as DNA: TGTGCCAGCAGCTTATACACCCAAGAGACCCAGTACTTC.